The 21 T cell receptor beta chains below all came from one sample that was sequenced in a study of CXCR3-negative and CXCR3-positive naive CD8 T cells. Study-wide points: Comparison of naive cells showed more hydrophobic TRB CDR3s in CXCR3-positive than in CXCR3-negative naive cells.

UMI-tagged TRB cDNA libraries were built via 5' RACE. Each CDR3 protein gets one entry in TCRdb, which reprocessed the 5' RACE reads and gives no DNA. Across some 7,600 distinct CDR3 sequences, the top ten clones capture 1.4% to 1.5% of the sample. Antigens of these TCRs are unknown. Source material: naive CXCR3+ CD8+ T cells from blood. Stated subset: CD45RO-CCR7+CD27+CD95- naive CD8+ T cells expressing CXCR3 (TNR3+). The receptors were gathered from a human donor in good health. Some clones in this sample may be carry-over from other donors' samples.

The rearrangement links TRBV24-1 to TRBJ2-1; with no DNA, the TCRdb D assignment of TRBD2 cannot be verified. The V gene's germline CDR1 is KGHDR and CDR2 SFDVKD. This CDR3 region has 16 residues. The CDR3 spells CATSEPGTSDHNEQFF.

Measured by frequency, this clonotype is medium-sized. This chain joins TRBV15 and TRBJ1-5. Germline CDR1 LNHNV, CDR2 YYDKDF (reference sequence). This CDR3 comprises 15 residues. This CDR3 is CATSPYKGGDQPQHF.

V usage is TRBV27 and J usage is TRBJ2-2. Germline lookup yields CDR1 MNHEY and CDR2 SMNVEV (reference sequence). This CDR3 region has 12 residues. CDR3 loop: CASSFIGGELFF.

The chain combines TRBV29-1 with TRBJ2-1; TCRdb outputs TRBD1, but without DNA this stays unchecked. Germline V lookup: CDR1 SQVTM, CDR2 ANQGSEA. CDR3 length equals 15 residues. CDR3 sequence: CSVEPGHIPDNEQFF.

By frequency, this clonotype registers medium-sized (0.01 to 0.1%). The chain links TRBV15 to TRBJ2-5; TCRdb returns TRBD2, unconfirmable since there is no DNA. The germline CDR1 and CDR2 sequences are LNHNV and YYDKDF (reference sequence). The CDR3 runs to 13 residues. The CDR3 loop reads CATEEVLGETQYF.

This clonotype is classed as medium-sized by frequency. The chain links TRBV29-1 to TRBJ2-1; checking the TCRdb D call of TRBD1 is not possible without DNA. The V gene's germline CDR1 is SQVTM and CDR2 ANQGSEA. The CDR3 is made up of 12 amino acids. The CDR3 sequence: CSVEHRGFEQFF.

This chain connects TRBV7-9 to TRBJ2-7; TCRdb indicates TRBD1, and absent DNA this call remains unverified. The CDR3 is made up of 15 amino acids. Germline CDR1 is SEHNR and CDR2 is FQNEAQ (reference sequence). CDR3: CASSSPRRGSYEQYF.

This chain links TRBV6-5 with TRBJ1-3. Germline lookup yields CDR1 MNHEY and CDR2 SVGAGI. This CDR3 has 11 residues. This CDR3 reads CASSYSNTIYF.

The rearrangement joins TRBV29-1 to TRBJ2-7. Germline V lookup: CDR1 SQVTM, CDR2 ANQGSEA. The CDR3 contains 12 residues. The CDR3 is CSGTDSSYEQYF.

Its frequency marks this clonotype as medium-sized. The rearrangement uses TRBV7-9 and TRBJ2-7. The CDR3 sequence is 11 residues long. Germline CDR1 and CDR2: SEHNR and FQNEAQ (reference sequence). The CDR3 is CASSRDYEQYF. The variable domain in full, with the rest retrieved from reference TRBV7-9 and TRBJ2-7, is DTGVSQNPRHKITKRGQNVTFRCDPISEHNRLYWYRQTLGQGPEFLTYFQNEAQLEKSRLLSDRFSAERPKGSFSTLEIQRTEQGDSAMYLCASSRDYEQYFGPGTRLTVT.

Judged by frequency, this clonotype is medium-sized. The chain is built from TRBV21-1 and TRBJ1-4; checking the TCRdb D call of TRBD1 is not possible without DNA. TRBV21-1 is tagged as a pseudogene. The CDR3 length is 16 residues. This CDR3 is CASSKNRLTTNEKLFF.

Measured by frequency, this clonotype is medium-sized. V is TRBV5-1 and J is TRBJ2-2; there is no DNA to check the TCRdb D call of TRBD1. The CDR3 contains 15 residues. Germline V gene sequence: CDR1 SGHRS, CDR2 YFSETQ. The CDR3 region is CASSPEGQYTGELFF.

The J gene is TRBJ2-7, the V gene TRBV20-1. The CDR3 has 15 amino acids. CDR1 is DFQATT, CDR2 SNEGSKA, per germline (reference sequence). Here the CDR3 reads CSARAVERSSYEQYF.

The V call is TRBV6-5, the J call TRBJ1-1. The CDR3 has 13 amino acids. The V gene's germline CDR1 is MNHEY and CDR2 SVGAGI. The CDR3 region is CASRSVGNTEAFF.

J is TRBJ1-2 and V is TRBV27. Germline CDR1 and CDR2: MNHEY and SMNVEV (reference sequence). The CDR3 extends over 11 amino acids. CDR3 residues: CASRANYGYTF.

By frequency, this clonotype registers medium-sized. The CDR3 region is CASNGLNTGELFF. This rearrangement joins TRBV6-6 to TRBJ2-2. The CDR3 is 13 residues long. Germline CDR1 and CDR2: MNHNY and SVGAGI (reference sequence).

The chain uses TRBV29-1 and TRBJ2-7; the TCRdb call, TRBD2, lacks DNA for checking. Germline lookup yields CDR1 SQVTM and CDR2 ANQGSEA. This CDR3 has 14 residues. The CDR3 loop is CSVIKAASSYEQYF.

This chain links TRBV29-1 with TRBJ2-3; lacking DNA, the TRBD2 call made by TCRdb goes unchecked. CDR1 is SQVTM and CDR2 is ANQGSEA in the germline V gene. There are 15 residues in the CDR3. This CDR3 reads CSVEDPRPGTDTQYF.

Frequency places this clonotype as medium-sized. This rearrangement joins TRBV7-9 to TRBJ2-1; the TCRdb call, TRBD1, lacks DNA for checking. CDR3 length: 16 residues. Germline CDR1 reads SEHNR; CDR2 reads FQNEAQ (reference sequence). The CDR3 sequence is CASRETGTGSYNEQFF. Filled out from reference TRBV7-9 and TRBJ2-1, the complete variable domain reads DTGVSQNPRHKITKRGQNVTFRCDPISEHNRLYWYRQTLGQGPEFLTYFQNEAQLEKSRLLSDRFSAERPKGSFSTLEIQRTEQGDSAMYLCASRETGTGSYNEQFFGPGTRLTVL.

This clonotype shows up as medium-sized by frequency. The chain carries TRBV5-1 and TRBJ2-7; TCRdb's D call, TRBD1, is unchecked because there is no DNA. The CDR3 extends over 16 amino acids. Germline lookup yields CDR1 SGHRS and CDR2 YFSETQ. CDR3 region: CASSSGRGTGTYEQYF.

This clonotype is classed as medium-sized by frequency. The CDR3 is CSVAGQAYGYTF. The chain has TRBV29-1 and TRBJ1-2; TCRdb outputs TRBD1, but without DNA this stays unchecked. CDR1 is SQVTM and CDR2 is ANQGSEA in the germline V gene. The CDR3 loop spans 12 amino acids.